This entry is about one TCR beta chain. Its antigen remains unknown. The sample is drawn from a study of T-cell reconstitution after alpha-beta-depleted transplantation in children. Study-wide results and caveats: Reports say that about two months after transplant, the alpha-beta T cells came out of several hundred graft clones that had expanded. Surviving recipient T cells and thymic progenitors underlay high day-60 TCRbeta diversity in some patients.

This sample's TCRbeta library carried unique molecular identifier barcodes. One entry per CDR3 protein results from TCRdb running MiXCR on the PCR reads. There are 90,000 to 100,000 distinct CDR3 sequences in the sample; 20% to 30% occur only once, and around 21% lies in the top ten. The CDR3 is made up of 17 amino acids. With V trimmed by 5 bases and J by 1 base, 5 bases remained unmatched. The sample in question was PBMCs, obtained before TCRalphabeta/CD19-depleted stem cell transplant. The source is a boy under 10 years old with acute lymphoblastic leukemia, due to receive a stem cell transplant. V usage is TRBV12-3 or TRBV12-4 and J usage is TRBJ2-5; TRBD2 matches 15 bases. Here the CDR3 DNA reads TGTGCCAGCAGTCAGGGGACTAGCGGGAGGACCCAAGAGACCCAGTACTTC. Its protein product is CASSQGTSGRTQETQYF.